This T cell receptor beta chain derives from a study of blood T cells in healthy people across ages. Whole-study results and caveats: Long-lived donors had more naive CD4+ cells and higher diversity than aged donors. While age rose, TCR beta diversity per million T cells dropped in a roughly linear way.

Primed by a sample-barcoded 5' primer and a J-beta primer mix, a second PCR proceeded for 7 to 11 cycles. TCRdb re-analysed the 5' RACE reads in MiXCR, keeping a single row per CDR3 protein. The table lists 920,000 or so distinct CDR3 sequences, 40% to 45% of them singletons. The amount of total RNA extracted per sample was at least 5 micrograms. CDR1 and CDR2 (germline): SGHKS, YYEKEE (reference sequence). Losses at the gene ends were 3 bases for V and 5 bases for J; bases not matched to a gene: 9. The length of the CDR3 is 16 residues. Points on this clonotype: Its antigen is as yet unknown.

The genes are TRBV5-5 and TRBJ2-5, with 11 bases fitting TRBD2. This clonotype was obtained from a woman in her sixties in good health. Sequenced material: blood. For the CDR3, the DNA is TGTGCCAGCAGCTACGGGACTAGCGGCTTTGCTGAGACCCAGTACTTC. Amino acid sequence: CASSYGTSGFAETQYF. The entire variable domain, with the rest obtained from reference TRBV5-5 and TRBJ2-5, is as follows: DAGVTQSPTHLIKTRGQQVTLRCSPISGHKSVSWYQQVLGQGPQFIFQYYEKEERGRGNFPDRFSARQFPNYSSELNVNALLLGDSALYLCASSYGTSGFAETQYFGPGTRLLVL.